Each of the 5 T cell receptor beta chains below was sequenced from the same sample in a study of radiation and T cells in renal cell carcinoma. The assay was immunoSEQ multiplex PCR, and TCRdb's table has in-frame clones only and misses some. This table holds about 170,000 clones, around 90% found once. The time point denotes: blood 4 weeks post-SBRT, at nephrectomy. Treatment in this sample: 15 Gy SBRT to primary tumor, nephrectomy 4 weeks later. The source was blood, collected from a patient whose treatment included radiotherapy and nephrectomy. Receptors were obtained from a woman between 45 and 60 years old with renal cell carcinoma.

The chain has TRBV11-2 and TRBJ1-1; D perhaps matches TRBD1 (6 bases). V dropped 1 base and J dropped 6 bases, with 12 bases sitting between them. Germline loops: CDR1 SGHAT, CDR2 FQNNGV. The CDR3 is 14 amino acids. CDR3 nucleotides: TGTGCCAGCAGCTTAGGCAGGGGTTTCGCTGAAGCTTTCTTT. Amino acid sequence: CASSLGRGFAEAFF.

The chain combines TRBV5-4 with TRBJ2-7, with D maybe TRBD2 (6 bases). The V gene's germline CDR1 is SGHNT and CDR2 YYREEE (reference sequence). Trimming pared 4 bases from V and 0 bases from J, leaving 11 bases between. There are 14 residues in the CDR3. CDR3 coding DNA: TGTGCCAGCAGCCTGGGACTGGACTCCTACGAGCAGTACTTC. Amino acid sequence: CASSLGLDSYEQYF.

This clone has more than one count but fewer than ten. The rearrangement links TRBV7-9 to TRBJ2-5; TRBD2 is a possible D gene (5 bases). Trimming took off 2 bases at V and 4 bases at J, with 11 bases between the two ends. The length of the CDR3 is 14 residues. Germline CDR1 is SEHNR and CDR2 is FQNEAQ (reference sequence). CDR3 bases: TGTGCCAGCAGCTTAAAGTTGAGGGCAGAGACCCAGTACTTC. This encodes CASSLKLRAETQYF.

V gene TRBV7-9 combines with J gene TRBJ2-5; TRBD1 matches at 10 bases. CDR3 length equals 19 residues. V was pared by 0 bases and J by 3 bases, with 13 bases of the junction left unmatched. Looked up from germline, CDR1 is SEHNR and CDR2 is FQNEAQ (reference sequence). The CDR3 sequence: CASSLAMARDRGIEETQYF. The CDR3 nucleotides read TGTGCCAGCAGCTTAGCGATGGCTCGGGACAGGGGAATCGAAGAGACCCAGTACTTC.

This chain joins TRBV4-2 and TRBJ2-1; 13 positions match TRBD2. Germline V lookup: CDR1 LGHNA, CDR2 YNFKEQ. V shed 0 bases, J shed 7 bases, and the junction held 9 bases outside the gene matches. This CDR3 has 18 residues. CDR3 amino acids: CASSQDRRLAGGQNEQFF. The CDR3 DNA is TGTGCCAGCAGCCAAGATCGGCGACTAGCGGGGGGCCAGAATGAGCAGTTCTTC.